This T cell receptor (beta chain) was obtained from a study of blood T cell repertoires in COVID-19 (dated by TCRdb to between 2020 and 2021). Some background on the complete study: The collaborator samples originated in the United States, Italy and Spain and spanned the acute and convalescent phases of COVID-19. The material from the prospective study consisted of cDNA or gDNA derived from T cells, B-cell-depleted T cells, or PBMCs. Subjects who had been exposed to COVID-19, were actively infected with it, or had recovered from it provided the deeply sampled blood TCRbeta repertoires that made up the dataset. The repertoires were released in a freely available public database meant as a resource for research on the immune response to SARS-CoV-2. The samples were drawn from the first 160 participants of the ongoing ImmuneRACE study and from some 1,300 subjects provided by 6 global collaborators. Sample metadata almost always included a de-identified subject ID, COVID-19 status, age in years and sex. Where available, HLA class I and class II types were obtained from metadata supplied by the sample provider rather than from assay-based typing.

As for this clone: Its recognized antigen is unknown. No base qualities exist here, and no much larger clone lies one base off it.

Whole blood was collected in K2EDTA tubes by collaborating institutions according to the institutions' own protocols. For TCRbeta analysis, collaborators shipped samples in one of three forms: frozen whole blood, isolated PBMCs, or DNA extracted from either of those sample types. TCRbeta CDR3 regions were amplified from genomic DNA by means of the immunoSEQ Assay, a bias-controlled multiplex PCR. Per the source publication's procedure: Within the assay, amplification of reference gene primers was used to estimate how many nucleated cells each sample contained. To quantify the absolute abundance of each unique TCRbeta CDR3 rearrangement, sequence reads were collapsed and filtered. For each sample, productive Simpson clonality was calculated by taking the square root of Simpson's diversity index across productive rearrangements. In TCRdb, the immuneACCESS table is reduced to in-frame sequences with V and J assigned. These tables do not hold every clone; where another copy was compared, an unresolved V gene accounts for under half, and the others remain unexplained. V and J calls and clone size are copied from that table; D and trimming were computed from the DNA. Present in this sample are approximately 190,000 clones, about 85% of which were seen just once. Around a fifth of the sample is taken by the ten largest.

Study-level results and caveats: The amount of clinical and demographic metadata varied by source and participant and was provided uncurated.

The sample comprised peripheral blood. The sequence came from a man aged 60 to 75 with active or convalescent COVID-19.

For the CDR3, the sequence is CASSPRLEETQYF. The DNA sequence is as follows: TGTGCCAGCAGCCCTAGGCTGGAAGAGACCCAGTACTTC. The chain is assembled from TRBV7-2 and TRBJ2-5, with no reliable assignment of the D segment. CDR1 SGHTA and CDR2 FQGNSA are derived from the germline V gene. Reading from cysteine to phenylalanine, the CDR3 counts 13 amino acids. Solely the CDR3 DNA is kept, with 39 bases framed from the first base. Between the V and J ends, shortened by 5 bases and 3 bases respectively, the junction contains 10 bases. The full variable domain, with segments outside the CDR3 supplied by the reference TRBV7-2 and TRBJ2-5 proteins, appears as GAGVSQSPSNKVTEKGKDVELRCDPISGHTALYWYRQSLGQGLEFLIYFQGNSAPDKSGLPSDRFSAERTGGSVSTLTIQRTQQEDSAVYLCASSPRLEETQYFGPGTRLLVL.